This entry is about one T cell receptor beta chain. Its target is unknown. The sample is drawn from a study of tumor-infiltrating lymphocytes in primary liver carcinoma. Study-level information: Samples had roughly 3.5 to 7.13 million productive TCRbeta reads, comparable between tissue types.

Making TCR beta cDNA involved around 500 ng total RNA and a constant-region primer. Researchers made the TCR beta libraries by running three nested multiplex PCR rounds with slightly modified ARM-PCR. TRBV1-TRBV30 forward primers paired with a C-beta reverse primer were used in the first two PCR rounds, which ran around 10 cycles each. TCRdb re-derived calls from the multiplex PCR reads in MiXCR, one entry per CDR3 protein. Of about 310,000 distinct CDR3 sequences listed, almost 60% were seen once; the top ten hold over 15%. The researchers obtained blood RNA from unsorted whole blood and also extracted germline DNA. CDR1 and CDR2 (germline): SGHVS, FQNEAQ. V lost 6 bases, J lost 2 bases, and 4 bases lay in between. The CDR3 covers 11 residues. Study-wide results and caveats: Researchers found tumor-adjacent and tumor-blood pairs overlapped less than tumor region pairs. With p = 0.039, the top-250-clone fraction in tumors significantly exceeded that in blood.

The receptor comes from a woman under 40 with primary liver carcinoma and hepatitis B virus infection. Sequenced: peripheral blood. The V gene is TRBV7-8, the J gene TRBJ2-5; no definite D call. CDR3 DNA: TGTGCCAGCAGAGGGCAAGAGACCCAGTACTTC. This gives the protein CASRGQETQYF.